This paragraph covers one TCR beta chain sequence. These data come from a study of blood T cell repertoires in COVID-19. Germline V lookup: CDR1 SGHAT, CDR2 FQNNGV. CDR3 length equals 15 residues. The junction had 7 bases not matched to a gene; V was cut back by 4 bases and J by 2 bases. Profiled with immunoSEQ multiplex PCR; TCRdb holds only in-frame clones, not every one. In the table there are more than 200,000 clones, 75% to 95% of which are singletons. The receptor was derived from a woman aged 18-29 years who had recovered from COVID-19. The chain couples TRBV11-2 to TRBJ1-1, with 7 bases matching TRBD1. Sample: PBMCs or T cells enriched from blood (not recorded which). The CDR3 DNA reads TGTGCCAGCAGCTCCCTCGGGACAGCAAACACTGAAGCTTTCTTT. Residues: CASSSLGTANTEAFF. Filled out from reference TRBV11-2 and TRBJ1-1, the complete variable domain reads EAGVAQSPRYKIIEKRQSVAFWCNPISGHATLYWYQQILGQGPKLLIQFQNNGVVDDSQLPKDRFSAERLKGVDSTLKIQPAKLEDSAVYLCASSSLGTANTEAFFGQGTRLTVV.